The 25 T cell receptor beta chains below come from one sample, sequenced in a study of cytomegalovirus exposure and HLA in healthy donors. 60 Vbeta and 13 Jbeta primers were used in PCR. TCRdb keeps only in-frame clones here, not all; method: immunoSEQ multiplex PCR. The sample yields under 200,000 clones, 75% to 90% seen once. Sequencing used PBMCs. The origin of the receptors is a young woman in good health and CMV-seronegative.

The J gene is TRBJ2-5, the V gene TRBV5-1, with D tentatively TRBD2 (6 bases). This CDR3 contains 15 residues. Trimming left V 2 bases short and J 2 bases short, with 13 bases between. Germline V lookup: CDR1 SGHRS, CDR2 YFSETQ. In nucleotides, the CDR3 is TGCGCCAGCAGCTTTGGGAGCGGGCTACAAGAGACCCAGTACTTC. Translated, it gives CASSFGSGLQETQYF.

The V gene is TRBV19, the J gene TRBJ2-3; TRBD1 might be the D (8 bases). V lost 4 bases and J lost 5, with 10 bases in between. Looked up from germline, CDR1 is LNHDA and CDR2 is SQIVND (reference sequence). The CDR3 loop spans 13 amino acids. CDR3 nucleotide sequence: TGTGCCAGTAGTAACAGGGGGGGAGATACGCAGTATTTT. This codes for CASSNRGGDTQYF.

V is TRBV4-1 and J is TRBJ2-5, with D possibly TRBD2 on 5 matching bases. The CDR3 has 15 residues. Deletions cut 8 bases from V and 5 bases from J, with 21 bases between. The germline V gene encodes CDR1 MGHRA and CDR2 YSYEKL. The CDR3 reads CASGLVTSGSETQYF. CDR3 bases: TGCGCCAGCGGACTCGTCACTAGTGGCTCGGAGACCCAGTACTTC.

This chain links TRBV7-8 with TRBJ1-5; the D gene is possibly TRBD1 (6 bases). V dropped 5 bases and J dropped 1 base, with 18 bases sitting between them. Germline values: CDR1 SGHVS, CDR2 FQNEAQ. There are 17 residues in the CDR3. CDR3 residues: CASSGQQGLRSNQPQHF. The CDR3, as DNA: TGTGCCAGCAGCGGTCAACAGGGTTTGAGGAGCAATCAGCCCCAGCATTTT.

V usage is TRBV5-4 and J usage is TRBJ2-1, with 10 positions matching TRBD1. CDR1 is SGHNT and CDR2 is YYREEE in the germline V gene (reference sequence). Germline trimming cut 4 bases from V and 8 bases from J; bases unmatched to any gene: 9. The CDR3 extends over 15 amino acids. Here the CDR3 reads CASSLGQGRIHEQFF. CDR3 nucleotide sequence: TGTGCCAGCAGCCTGGGACAGGGGAGAATTCATGAGCAGTTCTTC. Filled out from reference TRBV5-4 and TRBJ2-1, the complete variable domain reads ETGVTQSPTHLIKTRGQQVTLRCSSQSGHNTVSWYQQALGQGPQFIFQYYREEENGRGNFPPRFSGLQFPNYSSELNVNALELDDSALYLCASSLGQGRIHEQFFGPGTRLTVL.

The chain combines TRBV18 with TRBJ2-7, with D tentatively TRBD1 (5 bases). Germline V gene lookup returns CDR1 KGHSH and CDR2 LQKENI. The CDR3 loop spans 15 amino acids. The ends were cut back, 2 bases at V and 9 bases at J, with 20 bases in the middle. CDR3 in amino acids: CASSPAPTAMGGQYF. The CDR3 DNA sequence: TGTGCCAGCTCACCAGCGCCGACAGCCATGGGTGGGCAGTACTTC.

With regard to this clone: This sample includes further DNA sequences coding for the same CDR3. The chain links TRBV2 to TRBJ2-5, with TRBD1 matching 7 bases. This CDR3 is 13 amino acids long. Germline CDR1 reads SNHLY; CDR2 reads FYNNEI. Germline trimming cut 6 bases from V and 5 bases from J; bases unmatched to any gene: 6. Here the CDR3 reads CASRDDRDETQYF. DNA for the CDR3: TGTGCCAGCAGAGACGACAGGGACGAGACCCAGTACTTC.

The J gene is TRBJ1-1, the V gene TRBV6-5, with D hard to call. The V gene's germline CDR1 is MNHEY and CDR2 SVGAGI. CDR3 length: 12 amino acids. Deletions cut 6 bases from V and 4 bases from J, with 9 bases between. The CDR3 loop reads CASSPGSTEAFF. For the CDR3, the DNA is TGTGCCAGCAGCCCCGGGAGCACTGAAGCTTTCTTT.

This sequence joins TRBV19 and TRBJ2-7; D possibly corresponds to TRBD1 (5 bases). This CDR3 spans 14 amino acids. Trimming cost V 3 bases and J 5 bases, with 14 bases left between them. CDR1 LNHDA and CDR2 SQIVND come from the germline V gene (reference sequence). Written as DNA, the CDR3 is TGTGCCAGTAGTATTTCCGGAACAGGCCACGAGCAGTACTTC. This sequence encodes CASSISGTGHEQYF.

The CDR3 nucleotides are TGTGCCACCAGCAGGAGGGGGGGCGCCGAGTTGAGCGAGCAGTACTTC. This gives the protein CATSRRGGAELSEQYF. The chain employs TRBV15 and TRBJ2-7, with D possibly being TRBD2 (7 bases). Germline CDR1 and CDR2: LNHNV and YYDKDF (reference sequence). This CDR3 has 16 residues. V was clipped by 3 bases and J by 6 bases, with 21 bases between them.

This clone was seen just once. The chain couples TRBV7-8 to TRBJ2-2; D might be TRBD2 (6 bases). Germline values: CDR1 SGHVS, CDR2 FQNEAQ. The CDR3 length is 13 residues. V lost 3 bases to trimming and J lost 6 bases, with 8 bases between them. This CDR3 reads CASSFRLAGELFF. CDR3 coding DNA: TGTGCCAGCAGCTTTAGACTAGCCGGGGAGCTGTTTTTT.

V usage is TRBV5-1 and J usage is TRBJ2-6; 7 bases line up with TRBD1. CDR3 length equals 15 residues. The V gene's germline CDR1 is SGHRS and CDR2 YFSETQ. Unmatched junction bases numbered 3, after V lost 4 bases and J lost 2 bases. CDR3 nucleotide sequence: TGCGCCAGCAGCCCGGGACAGCCTGGGGCCAACGTCCTGACTTTC. Protein sequence: CASSPGQPGANVLTF.

V usage is TRBV10-2 and J usage is TRBJ2-5, with D possibly TRBD2 on 5 matching bases. This CDR3 contains 15 residues. From germline, CDR1 is WSHSY and CDR2 SAAADI. Trimming took 1 base from V and 4 from J, leaving 13 bases between them. This CDR3 reads CASSELRGPGETQYF. For the CDR3, the DNA is TGCGCCAGCAGTGAGTTAAGAGGGCCGGGAGAGACCCAGTACTTC.

The chain joins TRBV9 to TRBJ2-3, with no clear D. The germline V and J ends were trimmed by 3 bases and 0 bases, with 5 bases remaining between them. CDR1 is SGDLS and CDR2 is YYNGEE in the germline V gene. The CDR3 is 13 residues long. The CDR3 spells CASSALSTDTQYF. CDR3 sequence (DNA): TGTGCCAGCAGCGCCCTTAGCACAGATACGCAGTATTTT.

The chain links TRBV2 to TRBJ2-5; no clear D gene. Looked up from germline, CDR1 is SNHLY and CDR2 is FYNNEI. This CDR3 is built from 12 residues. The V and J ends lost 1 base and 3 bases respectively, with 3 bases between them. CDR3 protein: CASSEVEETQYF. CDR3 nucleotide sequence: TGTGCCAGCAGTGAAGTAGAAGAGACCCAGTACTTC.

The J gene is TRBJ2-4, the V gene TRBV5-6; D not resolved. This CDR3 region has 14 residues. Between the trimmed V and J ends, which lost 4 bases and 7 bases, there was a span of 15 bases. Germline loops: CDR1 SGHDT, CDR2 YYEEEE. The CDR3 region is CASSPHAGLNIQYF. In DNA form, the CDR3 reads TGTGCCAGCAGCCCCCACGCCGGGTTGAACATTCAGTACTTC.

The chain joins TRBV7-6 to TRBJ2-2; tentative D call: TRBD1 (6 bases). The V gene's germline CDR1 is SGHVS and CDR2 FNYEAQ. CDR3 length: 13 residues. V was clipped by 5 bases and J by 7 bases, with 11 bases between them. The CDR3 loop reads CASSVGQFGELFF. The CDR3 nucleotides are TGTGCCAGCAGCGTCGGACAGTTCGGGGAGCTGTTTTTT.

The chain has TRBV4-1 and TRBJ2-1, with 9 nucleotides matching TRBD1. After removal of 4 bases from V and 8 bases from J, the junction contained 18 bases not matched to a gene. Germline V lookup: CDR1 MGHRA, CDR2 YSYEKL. This CDR3 contains 18 residues. The CDR3 DNA is TGCGCCAGCAGCCCGTCACCTCGAACGGGACAGGGTAGACATGAGCAGTTCTTC. Its translation: CASSPSPRTGQGRHEQFF.

The count of this clone is one. The CDR3 protein is CASSPRAGWGNTIYF. CDR3 DNA: TGTGCCAGCAGCCCCCGAGCGGGTTGGGGAAACACCATATATTTT. The rearrangement links TRBV6-5 to TRBJ1-3; no clear D gene. The CDR3 has 15 amino acids. Trimming took off 6 bases at V and 4 bases at J, with 16 bases between the two ends. CDR1 and CDR2 (germline): MNHEY, SVGAGI.

The chain recombines TRBV9 with TRBJ2-1, with 10 positions matching TRBD2. The ends lost 3 bases at V and 7 bases at J; junction bases unmatched: 10. The CDR3 runs 16 residues. Germline V CDR1 and CDR2: SGDLS, YYNGEE. The CDR3 DNA follows: TGTGCCAGCAGCGGACAGGCAGGACTAGCGGTAAATGAGCAGTTCTTC. Encoded protein: CASSGQAGLAVNEQFF.

A few counts support this clone. This chain connects TRBV19 to TRBJ1-5, with 10 bases fitting TRBD1. The CDR3 loop spans 16 amino acids. With 4 bases clipped from V and 8 bases from J, the junction kept 11 bases outside the gene matches. Germline CDR1 and CDR2: LNHDA and SQIVND (reference sequence). CDR3 sequence reads: CASSTPGQGYIEPQHF. The DNA of the CDR3 is TGTGCCAGTAGTACCCCGGGACAGGGGTATATTGAGCCCCAGCATTTT.

The chain is built from TRBV28 and TRBJ1-4; D gene unclear. Trimming cost V 5 bases and J 3 bases, with 13 bases left between them. In germline, CDR1 is MDHEN, CDR2 SYDVKM. The length of the CDR3 is 15 residues. The CDR3 sequence: CASSLTGFANEKLFF. CDR3 sequence (DNA): TGTGCCAGCAGTCTGACGGGGTTCGCTAATGAAAAACTGTTTTTT.

This rearrangement joins TRBV5-1 to TRBJ2-7; tentatively, D is TRBD1 (9 bases). The ends were cut back, 3 bases at V and 4 bases at J, with 17 bases in the middle. The CDR3 has 15 amino acids. Per the germline V gene, CDR1 is SGHRS and CDR2 is YFSETQ. CDR3 amino acids: CASSSGGTGFYEQYF. The CDR3 region has the DNA TGCGCCAGCAGCTCGGGGGGGACAGGGTTTTACGAGCAGTACTTC.

With regard to this clone: The conserved phenylalanine or tryptophan is not found at the CDR3 terminus, so this likely reflects a read error. V is TRBV25-1 and J is TRBJ1-2, with 10 bases matching TRBD1. Germline V gene data show CDR1 as MGHDK and CDR2 as SYGVNS. The V gene end was trimmed by 3 bases and the J gene end by 4 bases; junction bases not matched to a gene: 8. The CDR3 is made up of 16 amino acids. The CDR3 sequence: CASSEFKGQGTYGYTL. In DNA, the CDR3 is TGTGCCAGCAGTGAGTTCAAGGGACAGGGGACCTATGGCTACACCCTC.

The chain combines TRBV4-1 with TRBJ2-1, with D uncertain. Per germline, CDR1 MGHRA and CDR2 YSYEKL. The length of the CDR3 is 13 residues. V lost 1 base and J lost 10, with 11 bases in between. CDR3 sequence: CASSQVPFVEQFF. The CDR3 DNA follows: TGCGCCAGCAGCCAAGTCCCCTTTGTCGAGCAGTTCTTC.